This record concerns one TCR beta chain sequence. Germline CDR1 and CDR2: SGDLS and YYNGEE. The CDR3 is 16 amino acids. The trim removed 3 bases at V and 2 bases at J, leaving 3 bases unmatched. This sample is part of a study of blood T cell repertoires in COVID-19. Whole-study context: COVID-19 samples collected from the United States, Italy and Spain covered acute and convalescent phases. Nucleic acid was either cDNA or gDNA, and it came from T cells, B-cell-depleted T cells, or PBMCs.

Using immunoSEQ multiplex PCR, the repertoire was profiled, and TCRdb retains in-frame clones only, with some absent. Among around 250,000 clones listed, around 90% were seen once. This sequence was found in a human donor in a cohort sampled during active COVID-19. The sample taken for sequencing was peripheral blood. V and J are TRBV9 and TRBJ2-3, with TRBD2 matching over 13 bases. In DNA form, the CDR3 reads TGTGCCAGCAGCGCACTAGCGGGAGGGGTCACAGATACGCAGTATTTT. It yields the protein CASSALAGGVTDTQYF. The complete variable domain, with remaining parts taken from reference TRBV9 and TRBJ2-3, reads DSGVTQTPKHLITATGQRVTLRCSPRSGDLSVYWYQQSLDQGLQFLIQYYNGEERAKGNILERFSAQQFPDLHSELNLSSLELGDSALYFCASSALAGGVTDTQYFGPGTRLTVL.